A single sample gave rise to the 8 T cell receptor beta chains below, sequenced in a study of T cell responses to AZD1222 COVID-19 vaccine. Assay: immunoSEQ multiplex PCR; the TCRdb copy retains only in-frame clones and omits some. The sample has approximately 100,000 clones, approximately 91% seen once. The source was peripheral blood, collected on day 0 of AZD1222 vaccination. These receptors originate from an adult in good health.

The DNA of the CDR3 is TGCGCCAGCAGCCAAGAACAGGGGACCTACACTGAAGCTTTCTTT. The encoded protein is CASSQEQGTYTEAFF. The J gene is TRBJ1-1, the V gene TRBV4-3; 7 nucleotides line up with TRBD1. Per the germline V gene, CDR1 is LGHNA and CDR2 is YSLEER. Germline trimming cut 0 bases from V and 3 bases from J; bases unmatched to any gene: 4. The CDR3 totals 15 residues.

The chain links TRBV19 to TRBJ1-2; D remains unclear. This CDR3 spans 12 amino acids. In germline, CDR1 is LNHDA, CDR2 SQIVND (reference sequence). The V end lost 5 bases, the J end lost 6 bases, and 10 bases lay between the germline ends. The CDR3 loop is CASSPHTDGYTF. CDR3 in DNA: TGTGCCAGTAGTCCGCATACGGATGGCTACACCTTC.

The V and J genes are TRBV5-1 and TRBJ1-1; weak D call: TRBD1 (6 bases). Looked up from germline, CDR1 is SGHRS and CDR2 is YFSETQ. CDR3 length: 14 amino acids. Trimming shortened V by 4 bases and J by 7 bases, and 17 bases separated the two germline ends. This chain's CDR3 is CASSGRGGTNEAFF. The CDR3 DNA is TGCGCCAGCAGCGGTCGCGGGGGGACAAATGAAGCTTTCTTT.

The table lists this clone with a count of one. The chain couples TRBV19 to TRBJ2-2; weak D call: TRBD2 (5 bases). The CDR3 contains 17 residues. Germline V gene lookup returns CDR1 LNHDA and CDR2 SQIVND (reference sequence). The V end lost 2 bases, the J end lost 1 base, and 14 bases lay between the germline ends. The CDR3 reads CASSIRGTGKNTGELFF. CDR3 coding DNA: TGTGCCAGTAGTATACGGGGTACGGGGAAGAACACCGGGGAGCTGTTTTTT.

This clone was found once. The J gene is TRBJ1-2, the V gene TRBV4-1; tentatively, D is TRBD1 (5 bases). The CDR3 runs 16 residues. V lost 1 base and J 5 bases, leaving 17 bases between the germline ends. Germline CDR1 MGHRA, CDR2 YSYEKL. The CDR3 DNA reads TGCGCCAGCAGCCAAGGGGGGACGGACCGAGGATATGGCTACACCTTC. Translating gives CASSQGGTDRGYGYTF.

The chain has TRBV5-6 and TRBJ2-7; a possible D gene is TRBD1 (5 bases). V dropped 2 bases and J dropped 7 bases, with 10 bases sitting between them. The CDR3 runs to 12 residues. The germline CDR1 and CDR2 sequences are SGHDT and YYEEEE. For the CDR3, the DNA is TGTGCCAGCAGCTTAGGGGTGACGGAGCAGTACTTC. As protein: CASSLGVTEQYF.

The V gene is TRBV5-1, the J gene TRBJ1-4; TRBD1 might be the D (5 bases). Between the trimmed V and J ends, which lost 6 bases and 5 bases, there was a span of 14 bases. Per the germline V gene, CDR1 is SGHRS and CDR2 is YFSETQ. The CDR3 is 14 residues long. The CDR3 nucleotides read TGCGCCAGCATGGAGGGGAGGCCGAATGAAAAACTGTTTTTT. As protein: CASMEGRPNEKLFF.

The genes are TRBV18 and TRBJ2-7; tentatively, D is TRBD1 or TRBD2 (5 bases each). Germline assignment: CDR1 KGHSH and CDR2 LQKENI. Between the trimmed V and J ends, which lost 5 bases and 4 bases, there was a span of 9 bases. The CDR3 length is 12 residues. CDR3 DNA sequence: TGTGCCAGCTCAAGGGACGGGTACGAGCAGTACTTC. Translating it yields CASSRDGYEQYF.